This TCR beta chain was recovered during a study of cytomegalovirus exposure and HLA in healthy donors. The CDR3 runs 14 residues. Germline assignment: CDR1 SNHLY and CDR2 FYNNEI. Trimming cost V 7 bases and J 7 bases; bases outside gene matches: 6. With regard to this clone: Its antigen is unidentified.

The study's findings and limits: In a later analysis, most CMV-associated TCR beta chains appeared HLA-restricted.

Both 60 Vbeta primers and 13 Jbeta primers went into the PCR. Libraries were prepared by immunoSEQ multiplex PCR; TCRdb keeps only in-frame clonotypes and omits some of them. This table holds 35,000 to 55,000 clones, about 80% found once. Input material: PBMCs. The chain uses TRBV2 and TRBJ2-7, with 14 bases identical to TRBD2. This sequence was found in a young man in good health and CMV-seronegative. CDR3 sequence (DNA): TGTGCCAGCATAGTCGGACTAGCGGGAGGTGAGCAGTACTTC. It yields the protein CASIVGLAGGEQYF.